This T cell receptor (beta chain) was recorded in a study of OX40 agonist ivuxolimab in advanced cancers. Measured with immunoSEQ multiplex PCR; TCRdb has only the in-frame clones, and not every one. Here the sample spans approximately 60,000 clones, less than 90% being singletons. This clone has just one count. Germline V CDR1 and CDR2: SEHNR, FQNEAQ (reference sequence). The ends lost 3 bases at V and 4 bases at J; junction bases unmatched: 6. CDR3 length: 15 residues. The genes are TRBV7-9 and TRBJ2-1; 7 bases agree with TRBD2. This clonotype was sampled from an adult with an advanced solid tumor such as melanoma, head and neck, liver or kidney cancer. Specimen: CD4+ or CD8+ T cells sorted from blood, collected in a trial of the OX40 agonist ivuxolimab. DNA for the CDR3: TGTGCCAGCAGCTTTAGAGTAGCGGGTTACAATGAGCAGTTCTTC. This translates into CASSFRVAGYNEQFF.